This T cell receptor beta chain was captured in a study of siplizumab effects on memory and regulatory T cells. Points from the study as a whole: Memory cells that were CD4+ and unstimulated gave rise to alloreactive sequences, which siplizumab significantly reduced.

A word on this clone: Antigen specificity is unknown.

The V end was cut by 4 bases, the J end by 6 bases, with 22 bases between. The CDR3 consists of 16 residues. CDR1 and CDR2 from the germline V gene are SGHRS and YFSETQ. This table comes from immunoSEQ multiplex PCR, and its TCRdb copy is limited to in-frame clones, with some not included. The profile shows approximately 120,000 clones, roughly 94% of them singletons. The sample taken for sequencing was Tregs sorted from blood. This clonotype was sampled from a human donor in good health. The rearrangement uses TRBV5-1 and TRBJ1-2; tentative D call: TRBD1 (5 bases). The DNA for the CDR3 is TGCGCCAGCAGCCCTGGCTGGACACAGAACTATAATGGCTACACCTTC. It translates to CASSPGWTQNYNGYTF. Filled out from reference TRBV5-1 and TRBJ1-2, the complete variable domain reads KAGVTQTPRYLIKTRGQQVTLSCSPISGHRSVSWYQQTPGQGLQFLFEYFSETQRNKGNFPGRFSGRQFSNSRSEMNVSTLELGDSALYLCASSPGWTQNYNGYTFGSGTRLTVV.